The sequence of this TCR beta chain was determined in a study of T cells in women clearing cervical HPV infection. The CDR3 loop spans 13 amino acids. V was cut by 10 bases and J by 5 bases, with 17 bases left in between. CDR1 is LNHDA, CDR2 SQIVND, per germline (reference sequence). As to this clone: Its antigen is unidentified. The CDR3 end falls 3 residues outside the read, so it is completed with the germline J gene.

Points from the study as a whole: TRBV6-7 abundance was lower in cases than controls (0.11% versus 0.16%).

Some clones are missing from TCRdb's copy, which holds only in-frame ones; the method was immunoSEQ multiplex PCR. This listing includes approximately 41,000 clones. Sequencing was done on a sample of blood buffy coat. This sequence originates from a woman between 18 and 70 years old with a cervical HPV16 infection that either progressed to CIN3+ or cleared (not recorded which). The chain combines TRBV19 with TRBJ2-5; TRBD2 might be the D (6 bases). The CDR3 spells CAIWEAGNETQYF. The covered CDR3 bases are TGTGCCATCTGGGAGGCGGGTAACGAGACC.